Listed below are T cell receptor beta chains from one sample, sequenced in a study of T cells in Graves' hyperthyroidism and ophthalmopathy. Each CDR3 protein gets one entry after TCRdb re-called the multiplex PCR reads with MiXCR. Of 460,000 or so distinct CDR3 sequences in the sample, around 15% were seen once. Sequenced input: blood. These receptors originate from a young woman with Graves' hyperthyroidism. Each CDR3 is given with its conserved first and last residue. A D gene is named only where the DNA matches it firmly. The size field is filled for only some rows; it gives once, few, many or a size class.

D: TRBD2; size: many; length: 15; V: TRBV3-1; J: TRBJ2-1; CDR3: CASSPHSSGSGEQFF; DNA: TGTGCCAGCAGCCCCCACTCGAGCGGGAGCGGTGAGCAGTTCTTC
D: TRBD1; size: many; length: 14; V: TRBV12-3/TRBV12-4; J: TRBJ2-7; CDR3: CASSLGQGKFEQYF; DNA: TGTGCCAGCAGCCTGGGACAGGGTAAGTTCGAGCAGTACTTC
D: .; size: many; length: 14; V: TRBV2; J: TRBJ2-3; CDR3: CASRVGGGTDTQYF; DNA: TGTGCCAGCAGGGTGGGAGGCGGCACAGATACGCAGTATTTT
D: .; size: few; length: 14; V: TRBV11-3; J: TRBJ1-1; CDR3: CASSLAGMNTGAFF; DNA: TGTGCCAGCAGCTTAGCGGGGATGAACACTGGAGCTTTCTTT
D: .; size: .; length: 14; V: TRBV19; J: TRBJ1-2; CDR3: CASRTDSVAYGYTF; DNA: TGTGCCAGTAGAACTGACAGTGTCGCCTATGGCTACACCTTC
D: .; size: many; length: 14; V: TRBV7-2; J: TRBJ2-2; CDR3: CASSPGLQTGELFF; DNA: TGTGCCAGCAGCCCGGGACTCCAAACCGGGGAGCTGTTTTTT
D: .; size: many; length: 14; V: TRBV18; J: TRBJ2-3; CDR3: CASSASGPTDTQYF; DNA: TGTGCCAGCTCAGCCTCGGGACCCACAGATACGCAGTATTTT
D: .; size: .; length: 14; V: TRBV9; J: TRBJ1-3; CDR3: CASSPGAAGDTIYF; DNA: TGCGCCAGCAGCCCCGGAGCCGCCGGGGACACCATATATTTT
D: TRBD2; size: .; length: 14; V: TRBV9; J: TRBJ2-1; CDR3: CASNVQASGNEQFF; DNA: TGTGCCAGCAACGTCCAGGCTAGCGGCAATGAGCAGTTCTTC
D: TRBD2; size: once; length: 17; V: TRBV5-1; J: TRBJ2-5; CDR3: CASRFIGPSREEETQYF; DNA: TGCGCCAGCAGGTTTATAGGTCCTAGCCGGGAGGAAGAGACCCAGTACTTC
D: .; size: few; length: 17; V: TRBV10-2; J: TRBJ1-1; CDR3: CASRVSGSGRMNTEAFF; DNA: TGCGCCAGCAGGGTCTCCGGGTCGGGAAGAATGAACACTGAAGCTTTCTTT
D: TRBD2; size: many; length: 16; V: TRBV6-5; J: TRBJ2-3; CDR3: CASSYPGTSGSDTQYF; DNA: TGTGCCAGCAGTTACCCCGGGACTAGCGGCTCAGATACGCAGTATTTT
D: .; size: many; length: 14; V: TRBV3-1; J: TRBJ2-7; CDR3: CASSQGTLIYEQYF; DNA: TGTGCCAGCAGCCAGGGTACCCTGATCTACGAGCAGTACTTC
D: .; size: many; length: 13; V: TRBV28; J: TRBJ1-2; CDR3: CASSLARNYGYTF; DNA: TGTGCCAGCAGTTTAGCCCGGAACTATGGCTACACCTTC
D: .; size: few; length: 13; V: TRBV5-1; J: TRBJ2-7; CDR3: CASSFLRGDEQYF; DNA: TGCGCCAGCAGCTTTCTTAGGGGCGACGAGCAGTACTTC
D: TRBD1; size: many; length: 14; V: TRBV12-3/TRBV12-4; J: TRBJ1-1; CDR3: CASSTGTDNTEAFF; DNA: TGTGCCAGCAGTACCGGGACAGATAACACTGAAGCTTTCTTT
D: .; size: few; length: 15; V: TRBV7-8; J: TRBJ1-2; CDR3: CASSPRPDGAGGYTF; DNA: TGTGCCAGCAGCCCACGGCCGGATGGGGCAGGTGGCTACACCTTC
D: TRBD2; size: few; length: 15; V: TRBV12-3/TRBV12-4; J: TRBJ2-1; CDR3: CASSLGTSGKDEQFF; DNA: TGTGCCAGCAGCCTAGGGACTAGCGGGAAGGATGAGCAGTTCTTC
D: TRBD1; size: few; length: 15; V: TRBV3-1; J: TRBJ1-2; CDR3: CASTGGGGSGGGYTF; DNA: TGTGCCAGCACCGGAGGAGGGGGCTCTGGGGGTGGCTACACCTTC
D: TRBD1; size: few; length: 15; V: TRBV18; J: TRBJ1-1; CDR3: CASSRQGKADTEAFF; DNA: TGTGCCAGCTCCCGACAGGGGAAAGCGGACACTGAAGCTTTCTTT
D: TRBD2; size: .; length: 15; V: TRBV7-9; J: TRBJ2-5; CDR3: CASSPQVGRVETQYF; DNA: TGTGCCAGCAGTCCGCAGGTCGGGAGGGTGGAGACCCAGTACTTC
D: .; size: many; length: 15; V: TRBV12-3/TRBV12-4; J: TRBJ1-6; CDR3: CASSLGRGLNSPLHF; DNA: TGTGCCAGCAGTTTAGGGAGGGGGTTGAATTCACCCCTCCACTTT
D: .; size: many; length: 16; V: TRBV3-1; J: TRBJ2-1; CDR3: CASSQDSGDPYNEQFF; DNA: TGTGCCAGCAGCCAAGATAGCGGCGACCCGTACAATGAGCAGTTCTTC
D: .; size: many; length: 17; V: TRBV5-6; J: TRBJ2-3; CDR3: CASSLVGGDRNTDTQYF; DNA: TGTGCCAGCAGCTTGGTGGGGGGCGATCGTAACACGGATACGCAGTATTTT
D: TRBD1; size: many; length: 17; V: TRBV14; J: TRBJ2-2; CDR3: CASSRPGTGEVTGELFF; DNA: TGTGCCAGCAGCCGTCCTGGGACAGGGGAGGTGACCGGGGAGCTGTTTTTT
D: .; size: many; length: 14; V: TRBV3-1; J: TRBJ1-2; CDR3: CASTSTPGVGGYTF; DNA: TGTGCCAGCACCTCCACCCCAGGGGTCGGTGGCTACACCTTC
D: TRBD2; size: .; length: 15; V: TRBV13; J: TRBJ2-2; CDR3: CASSSRGSGAGELFF; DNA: TGTGCCAGCAGCTCCAGGGGTAGCGGGGCCGGGGAGCTGTTTTTT
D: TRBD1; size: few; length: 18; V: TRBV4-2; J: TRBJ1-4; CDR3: CASGQGQGWVTTNEKLFF; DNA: TGTGCCAGCGGCCAGGGACAGGGGTGGGTCACAACTAATGAAAAACTGTTTTTT
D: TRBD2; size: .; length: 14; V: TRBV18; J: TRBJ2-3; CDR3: CASSSGDYPDTQYF; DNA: TGTGCCAGCTCGTCGGGGGACTACCCAGATACGCAGTATTTT
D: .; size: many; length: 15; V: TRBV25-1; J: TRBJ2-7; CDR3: CASSALDASSYEQYF; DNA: TGTGCCAGCAGTGCACTGGACGCGAGCTCCTACGAGCAGTACTTC
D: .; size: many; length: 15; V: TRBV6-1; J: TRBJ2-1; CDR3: CASSVSQGIYNEQFF; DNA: TGTGCCAGCAGTGTGAGTCAGGGGATATACAATGAGCAGTTCTTC
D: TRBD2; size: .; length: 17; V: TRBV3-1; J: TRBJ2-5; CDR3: CASSLTLAGGSQETQYF; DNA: TGTGCCAGCAGCCTAACCTTAGCGGGAGGATCGCAAGAGACCCAGTACTTC
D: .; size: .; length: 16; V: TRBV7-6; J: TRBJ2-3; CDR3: CASSLGLRTITDTQYF; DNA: TGTGCCAGCAGCTTAGGGCTCCGGACGATTACAGATACGCAGTATTTT
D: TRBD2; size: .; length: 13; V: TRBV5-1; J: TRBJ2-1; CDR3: CASKLAGDNEQFF; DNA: TGCGCCAGCAAATTAGCGGGAGACAATGAGCAGTTCTTC
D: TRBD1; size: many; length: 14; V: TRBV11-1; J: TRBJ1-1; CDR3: CASSFQHGTGVAFF; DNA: TGTGCCAGCAGCTTCCAACATGGGACAGGCGTAGCTTTCTTT
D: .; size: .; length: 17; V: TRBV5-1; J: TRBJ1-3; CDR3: CASSLGSSMSSGNTIYF; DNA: TGCGCCAGCAGCTTGGGGTCCAGCATGAGCTCTGGAAACACCATATATTTT
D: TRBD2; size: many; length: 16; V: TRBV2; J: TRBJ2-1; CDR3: CASSELAGGSYNEQFF; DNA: TGTGCCAGCAGTGAATTAGCGGGAGGTTCCTACAATGAGCAGTTCTTC
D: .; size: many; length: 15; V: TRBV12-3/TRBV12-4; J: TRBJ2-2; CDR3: CATQIRQSNTGELFF; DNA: TGTGCCACTCAGATTAGACAGTCGAACACCGGGGAGCTGTTTTTT
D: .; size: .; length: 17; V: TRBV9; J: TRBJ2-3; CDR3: CASSTRTPNLGGDTQYF; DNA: TGTGCCAGCAGCACACGAACCCCAAACCTAGGGGGGGACACGCAGTATTTT
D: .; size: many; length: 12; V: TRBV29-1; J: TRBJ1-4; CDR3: CSVEVDNEKLFF; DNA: TGCAGCGTTGAGGTCGACAATGAAAAACTGTTTTTT
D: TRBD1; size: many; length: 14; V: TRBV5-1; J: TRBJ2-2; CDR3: CASSTGGWSGELFF; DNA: TGCGCCAGCAGCACAGGGGGCTGGTCCGGGGAGCTGTTTTTT
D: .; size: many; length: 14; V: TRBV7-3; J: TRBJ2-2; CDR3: CASSSGTSTGELFF; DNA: TGTGCCAGCAGCTCCGGGACTTCCACCGGGGAGCTGTTTTTT
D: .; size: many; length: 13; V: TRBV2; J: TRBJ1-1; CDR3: CASRQGSTTEAFF; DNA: TGTGCCAGCAGACAAGGGAGTACCACTGAAGCTTTCTTT
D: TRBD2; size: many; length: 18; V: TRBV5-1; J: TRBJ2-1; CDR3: CASSLVAGTSGFYNEQFF; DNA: TGCGCCAGCAGCTTGGTTGCGGGAACTAGCGGGTTTTACAATGAGCAGTTCTTC
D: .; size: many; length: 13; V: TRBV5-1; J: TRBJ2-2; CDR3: CASSFSGRGELFF; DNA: TGCGCCAGCAGCTTCAGTGGACGCGGGGAGCTGTTTTTT
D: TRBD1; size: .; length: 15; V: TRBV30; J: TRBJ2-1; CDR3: CAWSVGQGFYNEQFF; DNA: TGTGCCTGGAGTGTGGGACAGGGGTTTTACAATGAGCAGTTCTTC
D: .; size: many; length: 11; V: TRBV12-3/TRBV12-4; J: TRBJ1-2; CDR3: CASSPGNGYTF; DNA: TGTGCCAGCAGTCCTGGAAATGGCTACACCTTC
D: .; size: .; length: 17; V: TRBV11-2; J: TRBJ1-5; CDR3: CASSASHGLAGNQPQHF; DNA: TGTGCCAGCAGCGCTAGTCACGGACTAGCGGGGAATCAGCCCCAGCATTTT
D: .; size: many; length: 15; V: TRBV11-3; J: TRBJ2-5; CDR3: CASNYGLLPEETQYF; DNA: TGTGCCAGCAACTATGGTTTGTTACCAGAAGAGACCCAGTACTTC
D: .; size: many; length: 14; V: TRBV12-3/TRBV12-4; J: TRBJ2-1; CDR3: CASSFREAYNEQFF; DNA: TGTGCCAGCAGTTTCAGGGAAGCCTACAATGAGCAGTTCTTC
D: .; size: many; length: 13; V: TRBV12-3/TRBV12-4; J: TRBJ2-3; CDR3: CASSQDYSADQYF; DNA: TGTGCCAGCAGCCAAGACTATTCCGCCGATCAGTATTTT
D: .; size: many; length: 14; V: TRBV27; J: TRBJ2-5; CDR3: CASSLRAVQETQYF; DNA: TGTGCCAGCAGTTTACGGGCGGTCCAAGAGACCCAGTACTTC
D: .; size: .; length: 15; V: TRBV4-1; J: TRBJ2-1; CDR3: CASSQDYRQYNEQFF; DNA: TGCGCCAGCAGCCAAGATTACAGACAGTACAATGAGCAGTTCTTC
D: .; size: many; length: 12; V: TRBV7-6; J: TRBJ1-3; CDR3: CASSTIGHTIYF; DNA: TGTGCCAGCAGCACCATTGGCCACACCATATATTTT
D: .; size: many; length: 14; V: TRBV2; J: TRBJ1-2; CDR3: CASSISTDDYGYTF; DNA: TGTGCCAGCAGTATTTCGACGGACGATTATGGCTACACCTTC
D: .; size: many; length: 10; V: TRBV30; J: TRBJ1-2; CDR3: CAWKRDGYTF; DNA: TGTGCCTGGAAAAGGGACGGCTACACCTTC
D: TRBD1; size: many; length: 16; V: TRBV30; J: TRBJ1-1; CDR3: CAWDHTGTGTDTEAFF; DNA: TGTGCCTGGGACCATACCGGGACAGGGACGGACACTGAAGCTTTCTTT